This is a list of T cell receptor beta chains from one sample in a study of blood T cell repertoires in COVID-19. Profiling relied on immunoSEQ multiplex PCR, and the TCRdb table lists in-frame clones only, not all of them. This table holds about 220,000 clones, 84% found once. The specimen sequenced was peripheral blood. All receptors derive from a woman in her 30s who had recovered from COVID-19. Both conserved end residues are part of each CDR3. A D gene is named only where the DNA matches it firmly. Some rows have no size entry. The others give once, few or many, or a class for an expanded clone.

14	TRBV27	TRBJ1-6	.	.	TGTGCCAGCAGTTTAGGCAGGGAGGCCTCACCCCTCCACTTT	CASSLGREASPLHF
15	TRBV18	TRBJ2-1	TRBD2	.	TGTGCCAGCGCGGAACTAGCGGGAGGGGCCAATGAGCAGTTCTTC	CASAELAGGANEQFF
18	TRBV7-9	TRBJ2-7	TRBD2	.	TGTGCCAGCAGCTCAACTTTGGGACTAGCTCACGTGTCCTACGAGCAGTACTTC	CASSSTLGLAHVSYEQYF
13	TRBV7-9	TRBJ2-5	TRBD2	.	TGTGCCTACAAAAGCGGGGGGCAAGAGACCCAGTACTTC	CAYKSGGQETQYF
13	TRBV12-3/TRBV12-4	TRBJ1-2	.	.	TGTGCCTCTCACATGGGAGGGACGGAGGGCTACACCTTC	CASHMGGTEGYTF
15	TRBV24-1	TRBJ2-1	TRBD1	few	TGTGCCACCAGTGATTTGGGAAGGGGGCCGGATGAGCAGTTCTTC	CATSDLGRGPDEQFF
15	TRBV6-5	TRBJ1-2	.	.	TGTGCCACAAGGACAGAGGGGTTCGGGAACTATGGCTACACCTTC	CATRTEGFGNYGYTF
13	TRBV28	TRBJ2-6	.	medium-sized	TGTGCCAGCAGTCGCGGGCGGGCCAACGTCCTGACTTTC	CASSRGRANVLTF
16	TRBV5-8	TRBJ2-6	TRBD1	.	TGTGCCAGCAGCCGGACAGGTTACTCTGGGGCCAACGTCCTGACTTTC	CASSRTGYSGANVLTF
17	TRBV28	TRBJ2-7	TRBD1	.	TGTGCCAGCAGTTACAATATATGGGGACAGGGGTCCTACGAGCAGTACTTC	CASSYNIWGQGSYEQYF
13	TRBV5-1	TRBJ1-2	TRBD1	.	TGCGCCAGCAGTCTCACAGGGGACTATGGCTACACCTTC	CASSLTGDYGYTF
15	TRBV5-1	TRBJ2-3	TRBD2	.	TGCGCCAGCACACCCTCTAGCGGCTACACAGATACGCAGTATTTT	CASTPSSGYTDTQYF
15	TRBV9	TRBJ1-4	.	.	TGTGCCAGCAGCCCCCCCGTTGAAGGGGAGGCAAAACTGTTTTTT	CASSPPVEGEAKLFF
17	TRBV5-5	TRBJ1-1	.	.	TGTGCCAGCAGCCTGGGAGAGGCTCCCTTTTCCAACACTGAAGCTTTCTTT	CASSLGEAPFSNTEAFF
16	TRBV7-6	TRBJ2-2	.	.	TGTGCCAGCAGCTCGCCGTTGCGGGATCCTAGCGGGGAGCTGTTTTTT	CASSSPLRDPSGELFF
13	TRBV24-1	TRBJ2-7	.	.	TGTGCCACCAGTGGGGGACAACCCTACGAGCAGTACTTC	CATSGGQPYEQYF
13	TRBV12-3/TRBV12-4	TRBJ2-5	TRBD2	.	TGTGCCAGCAGTCGGGGGGATCAAGAGACCCAGTACTTC	CASSRGDQETQYF
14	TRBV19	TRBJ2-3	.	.	TGTGCCAGTAGTATACCCTTTTTTACAGATACGCAGTATTTT	CASSIPFFTDTQYF
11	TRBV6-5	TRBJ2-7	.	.	TGTGCCAGCACAAGGGAGATGGAGCAGTACTTC	CASTREMEQYF
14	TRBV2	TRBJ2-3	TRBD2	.	TGTGCCAGCAGAGCAGCGGGGGGCACAGATACGCAGTATTTT	CASRAAGGTDTQYF
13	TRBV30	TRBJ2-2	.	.	TGTGCCTGGAGTAGGACAGTTACCGGGGAGCTGTTTTTT	CAWSRTVTGELFF
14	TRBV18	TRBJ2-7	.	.	TGTGCCAGCTCACCGGCTCGGGACTTCCGCGAGCAGTACTTC	CASSPARDFREQYF
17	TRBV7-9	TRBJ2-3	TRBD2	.	TGTGCCAGCGATCCTCATAAGACTAGCGGGAGGGCAGATACGCAGTATTTT	CASDPHKTSGRADTQYF
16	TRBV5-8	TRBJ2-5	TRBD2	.	TGTGCCAGCAGCTCCTGGGAGGGAGGAAGACAAGAGACCCAGTACTTC	CASSSWEGGRQETQYF
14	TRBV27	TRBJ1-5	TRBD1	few	TGTGCCAGCAGTCCAAGGACAGGGGGTCAGCCCCAGCATTTT	CASSPRTGGQPQHF